This T cell receptor beta chain is drawn from a study of naive and memory T cell subsets. Findings and caveats of the study: Gini index rose across naive, CM, EM and EMRA in CD4 and CD8.

Two oligonucleotides, mixed equimolar, formed the beta constant-region primer covering TRBC1 and TRBC2. The cDNA 3' end received a ligated single-stranded oligonucleotide carrying the SP2 primer and a 12-nucleotide UMI. From the UMI-ligation and nested PCR reads, TCRdb called clonotypes with MiXCR, one entry per CDR3 protein. The table includes some 150,000 distinct CDR3 sequences, about 17% detected once. With respect to this clonotype: Its antigen remains unidentified.

This CDR3 is 11 amino acids long. Trimming pared 6 bases from V and 2 bases from J, leaving 4 bases between. Per germline, CDR1 SGHAT and CDR2 FQNNGV. Sequencing was done on a sample of naive CD4+ T cells from blood. The V gene is TRBV11-2, the J gene TRBJ2-5; D gene uncertain. The receptor comes from a human donor in good health. The CDR3 DNA sequence: TGTGCCAGCAGGCAGCAAGAGACCCAGTACTTC. Protein sequence: CASRQQETQYF.